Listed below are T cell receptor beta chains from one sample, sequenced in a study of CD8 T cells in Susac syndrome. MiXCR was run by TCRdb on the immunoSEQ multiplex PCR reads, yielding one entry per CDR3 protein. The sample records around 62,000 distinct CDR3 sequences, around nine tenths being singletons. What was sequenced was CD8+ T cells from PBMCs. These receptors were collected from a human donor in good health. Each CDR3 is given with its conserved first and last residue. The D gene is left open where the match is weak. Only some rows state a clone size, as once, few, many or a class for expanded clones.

DNA: TGCGCCAGCAGCCAAGAACTAGCCTTCCCCTACAATGAGCAGTTCTTC
CDR3: CASSQELAFPYNEQFF
J: TRBJ2-1
V: TRBV4-1
D: -
size: -

DNA: TGCGCCAGCAGCCATGTAAACAGGGAGTGGACTGAAGCTTTCTTT
CDR3: CASSHVNREWTEAFF
J: TRBJ1-1
V: TRBV4-1
D: -
size: -

DNA: TGTGCCACCAGTGTGGGACGGGACAACAATGAGCAGTTCTTC
CDR3: CATSVGRDNNEQFF
J: TRBJ2-1
V: TRBV24-1
D: -
size: -

DNA: TGTGCCAGCAGCTTACTTGAAATGAACACTGAAGCTTTCTTT
CDR3: CASSLLEMNTEAFF
J: TRBJ1-1
V: TRBV7-8
D: -
size: -

DNA: TGCGCCAGCAGCCAAGAATCAGGTGGGGCCAGGGACTATGGCTACACCTTC
CDR3: CASSQESGGARDYGYTF
J: TRBJ1-2
V: TRBV4-1
D: -
size: -

DNA: TGTGCCAGCAGTTACCTAGGGTCCGGTGAGACCCAGTACTTC
CDR3: CASSYLGSGETQYF
J: TRBJ2-5
V: TRBV6-5
D: -
size: -

DNA: TGTGCCAGCAGACGACCTCGCGAGCAGTACTTC
CDR3: CASRRPREQYF
J: TRBJ2-7
V: TRBV27
D: -
size: -

DNA: TGTGCCAGCAGCCAAGATTTGGGGAACGAGCAGTACTTC
CDR3: CASSQDLGNEQYF
J: TRBJ2-7
V: TRBV3-1
D: -
size: -

DNA: TGTGCCAGCAGCCCAAACAGGGGTAATCAGCCCCAGCATTTT
CDR3: CASSPNRGNQPQHF
J: TRBJ1-5
V: TRBV6-5
D: TRBD1
size: -

DNA: TGTGCCAGCAGCTTAGGACTAGCGGGGGCTTATTTT
CDR3: CASSLGLAGAYF
J: TRBJ2-3
V: TRBV7-9
D: TRBD2
size: -

DNA: TGTGCCAGCAGCGCCTCCGGGCCTCCGTTAGGAAAACTGTTTTTT
CDR3: CASSASGPPLGKLFF
J: TRBJ1-4
V: TRBV12-3/TRBV12-4
D: -
size: -

DNA: TGCGCCAGCAGGATGCTGTATGGCAGGGGCCGATACAATGAGCAGTTCTTC
CDR3: CASRMLYGRGRYNEQFF
J: TRBJ2-1
V: TRBV4-1
D: -
size: -

DNA: TGTGCCGTCCTCCCGGCAATTAATAACAATGAGCAGTTCTTC
CDR3: CAVLPAINNNEQFF
J: TRBJ2-1
V: TRBV12-3/TRBV12-4
D: -
size: -

DNA: TGTGCCAGCAGCCCGGGGGGGGGACTTCCCACAGATACGCAGTATTTT
CDR3: CASSPGGGLPTDTQYF
J: TRBJ2-3
V: TRBV12-3/TRBV12-4
D: TRBD2
size: few

DNA: TGCGCCAGCAGCCAAGACCCGGGACAGGGGGCTTACGAGCAGTACTTC
CDR3: CASSQDPGQGAYEQYF
J: TRBJ2-7
V: TRBV4-1
D: TRBD1
size: -

DNA: TGTGCCAGCAGTATGTATGGGGGTGCGCGAGGGGGCCTCGATACGCAGTATTTT
CDR3: CASSMYGGARGGLDTQYF
J: TRBJ2-3
V: TRBV27
D: TRBD1
size: -

DNA: TGTGCCAGCAGCCTGGAGACAGATGCGGAATTGTACGAGCAGTACTTC
CDR3: CASSLETDAELYEQYF
J: TRBJ2-7
V: TRBV4-2
D: -
size: few

DNA: TGTGCCAGCAGAGTCAGCGGGGGGGCCCCAGATACGCAGTATTTT
CDR3: CASRVSGGAPDTQYF
J: TRBJ2-3
V: TRBV27
D: TRBD2
size: -

DNA: TGTGCCAGCAGCTTAACTCAGGGGTTTTACAATGAGCAGTTCTTC
CDR3: CASSLTQGFYNEQFF
J: TRBJ2-1
V: TRBV7-9
D: -
size: -

DNA: TGCAGCGTTGAAGACCCCGGGGCGACCTGGGGCACTGAAGCTTTCTTT
CDR3: CSVEDPGATWGTEAFF
J: TRBJ1-1
V: TRBV29-1
D: -
size: -

DNA: TGTGCCAGCAGTTACGACCCGGCGGACAAGACTAGACGGGTCTACAATGAGCAGTTCTTC
CDR3: CASSYDPADKTRRVYNEQFF
J: TRBJ2-1
V: TRBV6-2/TRBV6-3
D: -
size: -

DNA: TGTGCCAGCAGAGTCGGGGACGGGGAAGCAACTAATGAAAAACTGTTTTTT
CDR3: CASRVGDGEATNEKLFF
J: TRBJ1-4
V: TRBV6-1
D: -
size: -

DNA: TGTGCCAGCAGCCCCCCGGGACTAGCGTTTGCCGAGCAGTACTTC
CDR3: CASSPPGLAFAEQYF
J: TRBJ2-7
V: TRBV13
D: TRBD2
size: -

DNA: TGTGCCAGTAGTATCGGCCCTCCGGGGGCGTATGGCTACACCTTC
CDR3: CASSIGPPGAYGYTF
J: TRBJ1-2
V: TRBV19
D: -
size: -

DNA: TGTGCCAGCACCGCTAGGTTGGCAGGTGAAAAACTGTTTTTT
CDR3: CASTARLAGEKLFF
J: TRBJ1-4
V: TRBV2
D: -
size: -

DNA: TGTGCCAGCAGTTTATTAACCCCGGGGGGCCAGGATTCCCATACGCAGTATTTT
CDR3: CASSLLTPGGQDSHTQYF
J: TRBJ2-3
V: TRBV27
D: -
size: -

DNA: TGTGCCAGCAGCCCGCCGACAGGGGATTTACGGGAAAAACTGTTTTTT
CDR3: CASSPPTGDLREKLFF
J: TRBJ1-4
V: TRBV7-9
D: TRBD1
size: -

DNA: TGTGCCAGCTCATCATCGGGGGATTCCACTAATGAAAAACTGTTTTTT
CDR3: CASSSSGDSTNEKLFF
J: TRBJ1-4
V: TRBV18
D: -
size: -

DNA: TGTGCCAGCAGCGCCGGGTCTCAGCCTGCTACGTTT
CDR3: CASSAGSQPATF
J: TRBJ1-1
V: TRBV9
D: -
size: once

DNA: TGTGCCAGTAGTGTTTCCGGGACACATTACACCGGGGAGCTGTTTTTT
CDR3: CASSVSGTHYTGELFF
J: TRBJ2-2
V: TRBV19
D: -
size: once

DNA: TGTGCCAGCAGTAAACCCGGGACTAGCGGGGGGTATTGGACCCAGTACTTC
CDR3: CASSKPGTSGGYWTQYF
J: TRBJ2-5
V: TRBV6-1
D: TRBD2
size: -

DNA: TGTGCCAGCAGCCCCCTGGGGGGGAATTCCTACGAGCAGTACTTC
CDR3: CASSPLGGNSYEQYF
J: TRBJ2-7
V: TRBV11-2
D: TRBD2
size: -

DNA: TGCAGTGCCCGGCCCCAGGACTCTGGAAACACCGTATATTTT
CDR3: CSARPQDSGNTVYF
J: TRBJ1-3
V: TRBV20-1
D: -
size: -

DNA: TGTGCCAGCACCTTGGGCGGGGACTACAATGAGCAGTTCTTC
CDR3: CASTLGGDYNEQFF
J: TRBJ2-1
V: TRBV7-9
D: -
size: -

DNA: TGTGCCAGCAGAATAGAGATGGGACAGGGCTCCCAGCCGGCCGCCGATGAGCAGTTCTTC
CDR3: CASRIEMGQGSQPAADEQFF
J: TRBJ2-1
V: TRBV3-1
D: TRBD1
size: -

DNA: TGTGCCAGCAGTTACGATAGAGAAGAGACCCAGTACTTC
CDR3: CASSYDREETQYF
J: TRBJ2-5
V: TRBV6-5
D: -
size: -

DNA: TGCAGCGTTGAAAGAGGGGAACTCCACGAGCAGTACTTC
CDR3: CSVERGELHEQYF
J: TRBJ2-7
V: TRBV29-1
D: -
size: -

DNA: TGCAGCGTTGAAAGCCAGGGCGAGTCCTACGAGCAGTACTTC
CDR3: CSVESQGESYEQYF
J: TRBJ2-7
V: TRBV29-1
D: -
size: -

DNA: TGTGCCAAACAGGTGGTGAAGGAACCTCTGGGTACGCAGTATTTT
CDR3: CAKQVVKEPLGTQYF
J: TRBJ2-3
V: TRBV2
D: -
size: -

DNA: TGCGCCAGCAGCCAGAGAACAGGGCCAGAGACCCAGTACTTC
CDR3: CASSQRTGPETQYF
J: TRBJ2-5
V: TRBV4-3
D: -
size: -

DNA: TGTGCCAGCAGACCTATCGACGGAATAAAAAACATTCAGTACTTC
CDR3: CASRPIDGIKNIQYF
J: TRBJ2-4
V: TRBV7-9
D: -
size: -

DNA: TGCAGTGCTAGGGCGGCGCTAGCGGCTTCCTACAATGAGCAGTTCTTC
CDR3: CSARAALAASYNEQFF
J: TRBJ2-1
V: TRBV20-1
D: TRBD2
size: -

DNA: TGCGCCAGCAGCCGCTCGCTGGGGGAGAATCAGCCCCAGCATTTT
CDR3: CASSRSLGENQPQHF
J: TRBJ1-5
V: TRBV4-1
D: -
size: once

DNA: TGTGCCAGCAGTTACTCGAGGTTGACAGGGAGCGTTGATGGCTACACCTTC
CDR3: CASSYSRLTGSVDGYTF
J: TRBJ1-2
V: TRBV6-2/TRBV6-3
D: TRBD1
size: -

DNA: TGCGCCAGCAGCCCCGCAAGGCGCAATGAGCAGTTCTTC
CDR3: CASSPARRNEQFF
J: TRBJ2-1
V: TRBV5-1
D: -
size: -

DNA: TGCAGTGCTAGAAGGGCATTGGGGAGGGGTCTGAATGAAAAACTGTTTTTT
CDR3: CSARRALGRGLNEKLFF
J: TRBJ1-4
V: TRBV20-1
D: -
size: -

DNA: TGTGCCATAAATTACAGGATCTCCTCTGGAAACACCATATATTTT
CDR3: CAINYRISSGNTIYF
J: TRBJ1-3
V: TRBV2
D: -
size: -

DNA: TGCGCCAGCAGTGAGTCCAGGGCGGCGAACACCGGGGAGCTGTTTTTT
CDR3: CASSESRAANTGELFF
J: TRBJ2-2
V: TRBV10-2
D: -
size: -

DNA: TGTGCCAGCAGTTTTTTATCAGGACGGGACAATGAGCAGTTCTTC
CDR3: CASSFLSGRDNEQFF
J: TRBJ2-1
V: TRBV27
D: -
size: once